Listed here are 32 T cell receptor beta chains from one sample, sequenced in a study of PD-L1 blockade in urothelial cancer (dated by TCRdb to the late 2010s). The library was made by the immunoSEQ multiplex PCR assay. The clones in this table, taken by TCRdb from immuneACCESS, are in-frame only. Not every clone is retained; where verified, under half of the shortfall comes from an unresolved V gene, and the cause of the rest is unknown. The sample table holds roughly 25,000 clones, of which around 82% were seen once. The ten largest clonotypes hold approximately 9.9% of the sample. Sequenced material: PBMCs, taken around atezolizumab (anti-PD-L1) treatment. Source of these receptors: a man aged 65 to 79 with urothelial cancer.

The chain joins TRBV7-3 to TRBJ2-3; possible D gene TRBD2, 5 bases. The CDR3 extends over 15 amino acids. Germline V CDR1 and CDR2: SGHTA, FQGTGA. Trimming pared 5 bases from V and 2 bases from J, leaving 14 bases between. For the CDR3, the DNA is TGTGCCAGCAGCCTTACTCGGGGAACCACAGATACGCAGTATTTT. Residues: CASSLTRGTTDTQYF.

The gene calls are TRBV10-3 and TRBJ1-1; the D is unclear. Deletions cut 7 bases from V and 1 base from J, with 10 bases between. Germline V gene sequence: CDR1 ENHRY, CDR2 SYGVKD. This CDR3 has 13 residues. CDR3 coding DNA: TGTGCCATCACATTTCGACAGAACACTGAAGCTTTCTTT. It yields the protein CAITFRQNTEAFF.

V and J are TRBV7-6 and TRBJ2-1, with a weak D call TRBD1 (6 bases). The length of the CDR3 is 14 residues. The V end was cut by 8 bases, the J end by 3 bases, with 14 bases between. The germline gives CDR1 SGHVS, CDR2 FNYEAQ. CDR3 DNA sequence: TGTGCCAGCGCCCGGACAGTGGGCTACAATGAGCAGTTCTTC. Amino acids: CASARTVGYNEQFF. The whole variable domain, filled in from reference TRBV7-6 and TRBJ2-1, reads GAGVSQSPRYKVTKRGQDVALRCDPISGHVSLYWYRQALGQGPEFLTYFNYEAQQDKSGLPNDRFSAERPEGSISTLTIQRTEQRDSAMYRCASARTVGYNEQFFGPGTRLTVL.

The CDR3: CASSDPQGESSYEQYF. For the CDR3, the DNA is TGTGCCAGCAGTGATCCGCAGGGGGAAAGCTCCTACGAGCAGTACTTC. The chain couples TRBV2 to TRBJ2-7; 7 bases line up with TRBD1. The CDR3 is 16 residues long. J gave up 0 bases and V 3 bases, and 8 bases lay outside the gene matches. Germline V gives CDR1 SNHLY, CDR2 FYNNEI.

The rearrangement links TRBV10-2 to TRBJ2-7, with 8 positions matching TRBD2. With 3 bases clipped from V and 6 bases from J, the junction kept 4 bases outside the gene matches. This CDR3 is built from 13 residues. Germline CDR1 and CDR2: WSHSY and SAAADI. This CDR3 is CASSETGGGEQYF. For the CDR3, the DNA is TGCGCCAGCAGTGAAACGGGAGGGGGCGAGCAGTACTTC.

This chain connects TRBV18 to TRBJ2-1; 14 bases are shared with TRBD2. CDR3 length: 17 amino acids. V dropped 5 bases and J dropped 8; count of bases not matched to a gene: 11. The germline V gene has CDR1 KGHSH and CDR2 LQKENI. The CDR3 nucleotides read TGTGCCAGCTCATCCAGACTAGCGGGAGGGCGAGGGGATGAGCAGTTCTTC. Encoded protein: CASSSRLAGGRGDEQFF.

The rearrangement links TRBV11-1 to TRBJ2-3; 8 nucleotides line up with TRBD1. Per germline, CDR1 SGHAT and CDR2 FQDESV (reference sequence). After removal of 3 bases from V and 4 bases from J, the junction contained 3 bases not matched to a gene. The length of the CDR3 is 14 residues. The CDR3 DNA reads TGTGCCAGCAGCTTCGACAGGGGTTCAGATACGCAGTATTTT. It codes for CASSFDRGSDTQYF.

CDR3 DNA sequence: TGTGCCAGCAGCAGGGGAGGAAACACTGAAGCTTTCTTT. It specifies CASSRGGNTEAFF. The J gene is TRBJ1-1, the V gene TRBV14; D perhaps matches TRBD1 (5 bases). With 5 bases removed from V and 2 bases from J, the gap between germline ends came to 9 bases. Germline CDR1 and CDR2: SGHDN and FVKESK. This CDR3 has 13 residues.

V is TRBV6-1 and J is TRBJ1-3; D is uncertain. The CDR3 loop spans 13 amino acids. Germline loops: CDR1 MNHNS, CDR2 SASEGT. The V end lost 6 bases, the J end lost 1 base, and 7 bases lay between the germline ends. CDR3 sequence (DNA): TGTGCCAGCAGGCCCAGTTCTGGAAACACCATATATTTT. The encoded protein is CASRPSSGNTIYF.

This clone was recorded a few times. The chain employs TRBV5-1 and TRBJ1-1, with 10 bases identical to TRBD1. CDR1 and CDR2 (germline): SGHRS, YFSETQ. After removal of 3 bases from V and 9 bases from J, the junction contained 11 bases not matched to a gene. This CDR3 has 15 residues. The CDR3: CASSSRGQGGGKAFF. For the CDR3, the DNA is TGCGCCAGCAGCTCGCGCGGACAGGGGGGAGGCAAAGCTTTCTTT.

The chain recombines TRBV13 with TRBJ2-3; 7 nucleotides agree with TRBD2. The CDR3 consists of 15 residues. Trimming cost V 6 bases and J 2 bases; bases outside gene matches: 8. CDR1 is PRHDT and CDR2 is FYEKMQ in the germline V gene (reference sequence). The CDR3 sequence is CASRPLLAFTDTQYF. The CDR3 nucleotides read TGTGCCAGCAGGCCTTTACTAGCGTTCACAGATACGCAGTATTTT.

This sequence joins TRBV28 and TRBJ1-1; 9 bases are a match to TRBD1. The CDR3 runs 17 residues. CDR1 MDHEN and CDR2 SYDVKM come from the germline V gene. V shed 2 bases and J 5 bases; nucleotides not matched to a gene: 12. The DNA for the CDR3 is TGTGCCAGCAGTTTAGCACAGGGACAGGGTTTATGGACTGAAGCTTTCTTT. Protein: CASSLAQGQGLWTEAFF.

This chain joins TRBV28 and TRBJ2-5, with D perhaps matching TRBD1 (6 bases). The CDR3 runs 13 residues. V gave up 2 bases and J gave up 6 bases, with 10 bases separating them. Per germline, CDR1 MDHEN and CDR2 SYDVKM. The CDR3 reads CASSLDQGKTQYF. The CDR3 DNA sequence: TGTGCCAGCAGTTTAGATCAGGGGAAGACCCAGTACTTC.

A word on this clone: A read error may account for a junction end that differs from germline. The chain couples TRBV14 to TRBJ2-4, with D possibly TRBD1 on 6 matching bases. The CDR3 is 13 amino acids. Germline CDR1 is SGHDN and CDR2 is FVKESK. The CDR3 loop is CATSEGVRDIQYF. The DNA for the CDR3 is TGTGCCACCAGCGAGGGGGTTAGGGACATTCAGTACTTC.

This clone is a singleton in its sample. The CDR3 nucleotides are TGCAGCGCGGGGGGTAGCGGGAGCCCTGGGACCCAGTACTTC. It yields the protein CSAGGSGSPGTQYF. The chain links TRBV29-1 to TRBJ2-5, with 9 bases aligning to TRBD2. Germline lookup yields CDR1 SQVTM and CDR2 ANQGSEA. J lost 7 bases, V lost 7 bases, and 13 bases had no gene match. This CDR3 contains 14 residues.

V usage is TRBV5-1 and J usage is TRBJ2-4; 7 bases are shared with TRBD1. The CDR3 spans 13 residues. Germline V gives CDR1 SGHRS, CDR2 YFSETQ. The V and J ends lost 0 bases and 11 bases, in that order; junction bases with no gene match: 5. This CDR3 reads CASSLATGDVQYF. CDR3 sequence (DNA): TGCGCCAGCAGCTTGGCCACAGGGGACGTTCAGTACTTC.

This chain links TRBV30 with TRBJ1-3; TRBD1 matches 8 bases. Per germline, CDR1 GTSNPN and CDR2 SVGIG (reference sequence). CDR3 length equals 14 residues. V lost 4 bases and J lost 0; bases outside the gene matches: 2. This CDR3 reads CAWTGGASGNTIYF. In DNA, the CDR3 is TGTGCCTGGACAGGGGGCGCCTCTGGAAACACCATATATTTT.

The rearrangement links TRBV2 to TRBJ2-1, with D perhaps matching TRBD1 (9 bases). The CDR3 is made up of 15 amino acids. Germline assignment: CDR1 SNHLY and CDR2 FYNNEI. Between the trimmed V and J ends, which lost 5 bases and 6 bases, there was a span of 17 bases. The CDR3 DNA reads TGTGCCAGCAGTCGAATAGCGGGACAGGGCAATGAGCAGTTCTTC. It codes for CASSRIAGQGNEQFF.

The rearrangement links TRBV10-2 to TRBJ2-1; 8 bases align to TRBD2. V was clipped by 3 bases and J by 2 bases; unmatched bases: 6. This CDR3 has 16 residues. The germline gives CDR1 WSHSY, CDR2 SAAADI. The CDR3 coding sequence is TGCGCCAGCAGTGACGGAAGCGGGAGCGCCTACAATGAGCAGTTCTTC. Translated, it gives CASSDGSGSAYNEQFF.

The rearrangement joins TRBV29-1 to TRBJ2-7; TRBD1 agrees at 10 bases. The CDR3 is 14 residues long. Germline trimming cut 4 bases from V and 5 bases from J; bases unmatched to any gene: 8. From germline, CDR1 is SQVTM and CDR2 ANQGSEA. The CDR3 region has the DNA TGCAGCGTTGGTAGGGACAGGGGATCCCACGAGCAGTACTTC. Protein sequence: CSVGRDRGSHEQYF.

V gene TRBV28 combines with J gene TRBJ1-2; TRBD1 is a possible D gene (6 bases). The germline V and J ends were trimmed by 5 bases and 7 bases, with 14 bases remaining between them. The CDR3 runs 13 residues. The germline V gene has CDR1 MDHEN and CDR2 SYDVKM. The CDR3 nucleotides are TGTGCCAGCAGTGCGCAGCCCAGGGGTGGCTACACCTTC. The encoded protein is CASSAQPRGGYTF.

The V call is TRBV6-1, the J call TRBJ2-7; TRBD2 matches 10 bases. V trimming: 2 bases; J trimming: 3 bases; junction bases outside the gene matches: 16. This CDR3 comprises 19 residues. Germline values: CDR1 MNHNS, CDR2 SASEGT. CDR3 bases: TGTGCCAGCAGTGAAAAGGGGGGGTTTCTAGCGGGAGTCTACTACGAGCAGTACTTC. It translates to CASSEKGGFLAGVYYEQYF.

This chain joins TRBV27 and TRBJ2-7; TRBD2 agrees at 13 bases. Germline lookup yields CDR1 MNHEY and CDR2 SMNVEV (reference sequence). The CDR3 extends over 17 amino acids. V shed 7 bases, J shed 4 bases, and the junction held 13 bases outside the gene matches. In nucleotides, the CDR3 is TGTGCCAGCACCCCTCGCGGACTAGCGGGAGTACCGTACGAGCAGTACTTC. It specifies CASTPRGLAGVPYEQYF.

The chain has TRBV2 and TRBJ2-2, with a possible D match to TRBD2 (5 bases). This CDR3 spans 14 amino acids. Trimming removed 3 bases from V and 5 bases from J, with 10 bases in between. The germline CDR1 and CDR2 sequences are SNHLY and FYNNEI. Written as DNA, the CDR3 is TGTGCCAGCAGTGAGATAGAGGGAACCGGGGAGCTGTTTTTT. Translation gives CASSEIEGTGELFF.

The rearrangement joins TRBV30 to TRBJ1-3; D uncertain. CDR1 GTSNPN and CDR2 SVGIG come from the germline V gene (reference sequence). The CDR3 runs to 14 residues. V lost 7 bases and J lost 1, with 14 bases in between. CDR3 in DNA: TGTGCCTCTCGCCTCCCGGGGTCTGGAAACACCATATATTTT. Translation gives CASRLPGSGNTIYF.

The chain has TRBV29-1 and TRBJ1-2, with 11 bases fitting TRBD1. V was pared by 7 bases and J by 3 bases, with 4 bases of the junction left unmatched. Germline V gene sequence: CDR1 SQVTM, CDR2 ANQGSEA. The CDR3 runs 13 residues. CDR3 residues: CSAGQGAYYGYTF. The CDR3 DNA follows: TGCAGCGCCGGACAGGGGGCCTACTATGGCTACACCTTC.

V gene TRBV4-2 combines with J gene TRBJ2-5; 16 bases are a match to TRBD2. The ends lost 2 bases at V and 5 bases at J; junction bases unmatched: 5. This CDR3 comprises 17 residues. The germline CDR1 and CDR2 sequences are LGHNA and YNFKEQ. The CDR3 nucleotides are TGTGCCAGCAGCCAACTGGGACTAGCGGGAGGGGGGGAGACCCAGTACTTC. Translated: CASSQLGLAGGGETQYF.

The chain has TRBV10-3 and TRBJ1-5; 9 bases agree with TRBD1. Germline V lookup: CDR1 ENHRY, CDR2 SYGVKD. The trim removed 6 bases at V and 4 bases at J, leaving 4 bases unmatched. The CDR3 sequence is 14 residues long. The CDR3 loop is CAIRGTGINQPQHF. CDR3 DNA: TGTGCCATCAGGGGGACAGGGATAAATCAGCCCCAGCATTTT.

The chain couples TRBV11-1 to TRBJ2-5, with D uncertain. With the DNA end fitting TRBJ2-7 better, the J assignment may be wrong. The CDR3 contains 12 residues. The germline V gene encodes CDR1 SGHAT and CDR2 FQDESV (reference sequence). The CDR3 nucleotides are TGTGCCAGCAGCCCGAACAGAGACGAGCAGTACTTC. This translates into CASSPNRDEQYF.

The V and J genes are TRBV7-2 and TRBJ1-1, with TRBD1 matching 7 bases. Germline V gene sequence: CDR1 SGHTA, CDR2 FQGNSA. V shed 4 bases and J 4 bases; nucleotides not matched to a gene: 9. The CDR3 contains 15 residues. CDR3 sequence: CASSSRQGGGTEAFF. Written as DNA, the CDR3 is TGTGCCAGCAGCTCCCGACAGGGTGGTGGCACTGAAGCTTTCTTT. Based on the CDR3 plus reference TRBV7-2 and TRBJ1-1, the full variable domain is GAGVSQSPSNKVTEKGKDVELRCDPISGHTALYWYRQSLGQGLEFLIYFQGNSAPDKSGLPSDRFSAERTGGSVSTLTIQRTQQEDSAVYLCASSSRQGGGTEAFFGQGTRLTVV.

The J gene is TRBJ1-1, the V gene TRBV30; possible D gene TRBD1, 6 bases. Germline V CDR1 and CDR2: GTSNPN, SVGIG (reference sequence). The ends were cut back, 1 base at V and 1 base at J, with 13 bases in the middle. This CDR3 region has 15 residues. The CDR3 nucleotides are TGTGCCTGGAGTGGTCCGACAGGCTGGAACACTGAAGCTTTCTTT. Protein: CAWSGPTGWNTEAFF. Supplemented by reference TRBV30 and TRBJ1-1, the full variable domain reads SQTIHQWPATLVQPVGSPLSLECTVEGTSNPNLYWYRQAAGRGLQLLFYSVGIGQISSEVPQNLSASRPQDRQFILSSKKLLLSDSGFYLCAWSGPTGWNTEAFFGQGTRLTVV.

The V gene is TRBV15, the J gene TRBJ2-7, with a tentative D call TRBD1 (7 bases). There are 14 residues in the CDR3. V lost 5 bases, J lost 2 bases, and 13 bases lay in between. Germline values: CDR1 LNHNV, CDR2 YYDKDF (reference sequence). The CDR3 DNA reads TGTGCCACCAGCGGAGGGGACAGACCCTACGAGCAGTACTTC. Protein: CATSGGDRPYEQYF.